The source of this T cell receptor (beta chain) is a study of T cell changes during pregnancy in multiple sclerosis. Sequencing was performed with immunoSEQ multiplex PCR; in TCRdb, only in-frame clones are kept and a portion is missing. The sample lists tens of thousands of clones; 85% to 95% were seen once. The CDR3 has 13 amino acids. The V gene's germline CDR1 is KGHSH and CDR2 LQKENI. V lost 4 bases to trimming and J lost 7 bases, with 11 bases between them. The specimen comprised CD4+ T cells from peripheral blood mononuclear cells, sampled in the second trimester of pregnancy. The J gene is TRBJ1-5, the V gene TRBV18; D uncertain. The TCR was taken from a female donor with multiple sclerosis, enrolled in a pregnancy study. The CDR3 protein is CASSLEGLQPQHF. The CDR3 region has the DNA TGTGCCAGCTCACTTGAGGGTTTGCAGCCCCAGCATTTT.